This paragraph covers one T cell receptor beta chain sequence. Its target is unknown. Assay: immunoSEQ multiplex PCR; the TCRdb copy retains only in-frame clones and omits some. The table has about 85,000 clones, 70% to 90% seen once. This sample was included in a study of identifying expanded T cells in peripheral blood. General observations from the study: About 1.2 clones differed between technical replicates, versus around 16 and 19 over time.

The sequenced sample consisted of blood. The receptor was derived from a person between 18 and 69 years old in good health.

The CDR3 protein is CSARSEKLFF. For the CDR3, the DNA is TGCAGTGCTAGAAGTGAAAAACTGTTTTTT. The chain links TRBV20-1 to TRBJ1-4; D is ambiguous. CDR1 and CDR2 from the germline V gene are DFQATT and SNEGSKA (reference sequence). V lost 2 bases, J lost 7 bases, and 2 bases lay in between. The CDR3 totals 10 residues.